The 20 T cell receptor beta chains below all came from one sample that was sequenced in a study of blood T cells in healthy people across ages. PCR was performed a second time for about 7 to 12 cycles using a sample-barcoded 5' primer and a J-beta primer mix. TCRdb re-called the 5' RACE reads through MiXCR, storing one row per CDR3 protein. The data contain approximately 1.5 million distinct CDR3 sequences, about 35% of them singletons. The sequenced material came from blood. Receptor source: a woman between 25 and 40 years old in good health.

This clonotype was seen repeatedly, ten times or more. The CDR3 here is CSVDQGAYEQYF. In nucleotides, the CDR3 is TGCAGCGTTGACCAGGGGGCCTACGAGCAGTACTTC. The V and J genes are TRBV29-1 and TRBJ2-7; 7 nucleotides match TRBD1. The J segment lost 2 bases and the V segment lost 3 bases, leaving 1 base of the junction unmatched. Germline CDR1 and CDR2: SQVTM and ANQGSEA. The CDR3 consists of 12 residues.

This chain joins TRBV6-5 and TRBJ1-2; 8 bases are a match to TRBD1. Germline V gene lookup returns CDR1 MNHEY and CDR2 SVGAGI. Trimming took 5 bases from V and 7 from J; bases not matched to a gene: 6. The CDR3 extends over 13 amino acids. The CDR3 DNA is TGTGCCAGCAGTAGACAGGGGACCGGTGGCTACACCTTC. Protein: CASSRQGTGGYTF.

The V gene is TRBV7-3, the J gene TRBJ2-1; D may match TRBD1 or TRBD2 (5 bases each). The CDR3 runs to 15 residues. CDR1 is SGHTA, CDR2 FQGTGA, per germline. The V and J ends lost 5 bases and 3 bases respectively, with 14 bases between them. CDR3 sequence: CASSPAPGHYNEQFF. The CDR3 DNA reads as TGTGCCAGCAGCCCCGCCCCGGGGCACTACAATGAGCAGTTCTTC.

This chain links TRBV2 with TRBJ2-3; the D gene is possibly TRBD2 (7 bases). This CDR3 is 17 amino acids long. Trimming removed 3 bases at V and 3 bases at J, with 19 bases between. From germline, CDR1 is SNHLY and CDR2 FYNNEI. CDR3 nucleotides: TGTGCCAGCAGTGATCCACCTGGGCGGGGGCCTACAGATACGCAGTATTTT. Its protein is CASSDPPGRGPTDTQYF.

This chain uses TRBV27 with TRBJ1-1; D is unclear. V gave up 8 bases and J gave up 1 base, with 14 bases separating them. This CDR3 has 14 residues. Germline assignment: CDR1 MNHEY and CDR2 SMNVEV (reference sequence). In DNA, the CDR3 is TGTGCCAGCTCCCCCCTACCGGAGAACACTGAAGCTTTCTTT. It specifies CASSPLPENTEAFF.

A note on this clonotype: The junction shows a germline mismatch at one end, possibly a read error. The chain has TRBV10-3 and TRBJ2-7; D gene unclear. CDR3 size: 15 residues. CDR1 and CDR2 (germline): ENHRY, SYGVKD. The CDR3 nucleotides are TGTGCCGTCAGTACCCCAGATGGGTCCGCCTACGAGCGGTACTTC. Amino acids: CAVSTPDGSAYERYF.

The genes are TRBV5-1 and TRBJ2-3; D gene ambiguous. The V end was cut by 7 bases, the J end by 4 bases, with 19 bases between. This CDR3 region has 15 residues. CDR1 and CDR2 from the germline V gene are SGHRS and YFSETQ. The CDR3 spells CASQPTNAQADTQYF. The DNA for the CDR3 is TGCGCCAGCCAACCCACTAATGCCCAGGCAGATACGCAGTATTTT.

The chain employs TRBV7-3 and TRBJ2-5; the match to TRBD2 covers 9 bases. Germline CDR1 SGHTA, CDR2 FQGTGA. This CDR3 is built from 16 residues. Trimming removed 2 bases from V and 0 bases from J; junction bases left unmatched: 4. The CDR3 DNA reads as TGTGCCAGCAGCTTAGGGACTAGCTTGTACCAAGAGACCCAGTACTTC. It codes for CASSLGTSLYQETQYF. Full variable domain (missing parts from reference TRBV7-3 and TRBJ2-5): GAGVSQTPSNKVTEKGKYVELRCDPISGHTALYWYRQSLGQGPEFLIYFQGTGAADDSGLPNDRFFAVRPEGSVSTLKIQRTERGDSAVYLCASSLGTSLYQETQYFGPGTRLLVL.

This clonotype was seen only a few times. This chain joins TRBV9 and TRBJ2-5; 10 nucleotides align to TRBD1. The J call could be wrong; TRBJ2-7 is a better fit for the DNA end. This CDR3 contains 14 residues. In germline, CDR1 is SGDLS, CDR2 YYNGEE. The CDR3 region is CASSTGQGVNEQYF. CDR3 coding DNA: TGTGCCAGCAGCACCGGACAGGGGGTTAACGAGCAGTACTTC.

There are many counts of this clonotype. The chain carries TRBV10-3 and TRBJ2-1; D may match TRBD1 or TRBD2 (6 bases each). This CDR3 is built from 14 residues. The V and J ends lost 4 bases and 8 bases respectively, with 15 bases between them. CDR1 ENHRY and CDR2 SYGVKD come from the germline V gene. The CDR3 loop reads CAISVGGKGDEQFF. In DNA, the CDR3 is TGTGCCATCAGTGTCGGGGGCAAAGGCGATGAGCAGTTCTTC.

About this clonotype: This may stem from a read error, because a much larger clone lies one nucleotide away. This rearrangement joins TRBV9 to TRBJ2-7, with D possibly called TRBD1 or TRBD2 (5 bases each). Germline values: CDR1 SGDLS, CDR2 YYNGEE. V lost 0 bases to trimming and J lost 2 bases, with 9 bases between them. The CDR3 has 14 amino acids. The CDR3 nucleotides read TGTGCCAGCAGCGTAGGGGACGGAGCCTACGAGCAGTACTTC. It codes for CASSVGDGAYEQYF.

This rearrangement joins TRBV9 to TRBJ2-1; the match to TRBD2 covers 11 bases. The V and J ends lost 0 bases and 5 bases, in that order; junction bases with no gene match: 1. The CDR3 runs to 15 residues. CDR1 and CDR2 from the germline V gene are SGDLS and YYNGEE. The CDR3 bases are TGTGCCAGCAGCGTAGCTAGCGGGGGGAACAATGAGCAGTTCTTC. It codes for CASSVASGGNNEQFF.

This clonotype was recorded a few times. The V call is TRBV10-2, the J call TRBJ1-1; 7 nucleotides match TRBD1. Germline V gives CDR1 WSHSY, CDR2 SAAADI. The J segment lost 10 bases and the V segment lost 2 bases, leaving 10 bases of the junction unmatched. The CDR3 totals 14 residues. CDR3 DNA: TGCGCCAGCAGTGAGCCAGGAAGGAGGGACAGAGCTTTCTTT. Amino acid sequence: CASSEPGRRDRAFF.

The V call is TRBV27, the J call TRBJ1-2; no definite D call. Trimming stripped 5 bases from V and 0 bases from J, with 13 bases between. The CDR3 extends over 15 amino acids. Germline loops: CDR1 MNHEY, CDR2 SMNVEV (reference sequence). CDR3 in DNA: TGTGCCAGCAGTCCTATGGTGATAGCTAACTATGGCTACACCTTC. Residues: CASSPMVIANYGYTF.

V gene TRBV7-9 combines with J gene TRBJ1-1; 7 bases map to TRBD1. Germline V lookup: CDR1 SEHNR, CDR2 FQNEAQ (reference sequence). The CDR3 extends over 15 amino acids. Trimming removed 5 bases from V and 0 bases from J; junction bases left unmatched: 6. Written as DNA, the CDR3 is TGTGCCAGCAGCAAACAGACAGGGTTGAACACTGAAGCTTTCTTT. Residues: CASSKQTGLNTEAFF.

This clonotype was recorded only once. This chain connects TRBV15 to TRBJ1-5; D is ambiguous. V was cut by 5 bases and J by 5 bases, with 19 bases left in between. This CDR3 is built from 16 residues. Germline CDR1 and CDR2: LNHNV and YYDKDF (reference sequence). The CDR3 loop is CATSVTRLAPHQPQHF. The CDR3 DNA reads as TGTGCCACCAGCGTCACGCGTTTGGCACCTCATCAGCCCCAGCATTTT. Full variable domain (rest looked up from reference TRBV15 and TRBJ1-5): DAMVIQNPRYQVTQFGKPVTLSCSQTLNHNVMYWYQQKSSQAPKLLFHYYDKDFNNEADTPDNFQSRRPNTSFCFLDIRSPGLGDTAMYLCATSVTRLAPHQPQHFGDGTRLSIL.

Of note for this clonotype: Germline and junction disagree at one end, which may indicate a read error. CDR3 protein: CAGSPLGETQYF. CDR3 DNA: TGTGCCGGCAGTCCTCTTGGGGAGACCCAGTACTTC. The chain uses TRBV28 and TRBJ2-7; unclear D gene. The J call may be faulty, since TRBJ2-5 better matches the DNA end. This CDR3 spans 12 amino acids. The germline V gene encodes CDR1 MDHEN and CDR2 SYDVKM.

Here the CDR3 reads CASSSSEVYEQYF. The CDR3 nucleotides are TGTGCCAGCAGCTCCAGTGAGGTCTACGAGCAGTACTTC. This chain uses TRBV11-2 with TRBJ2-7; no definite D call. In germline, CDR1 is SGHAT, CDR2 FQNNGV. This CDR3 spans 13 amino acids. Trimming took off 4 bases at V and 3 bases at J, with 10 bases between the two ends.

The gene calls are TRBV5-1 and TRBJ1-1; no reliable D call. V dropped 1 base and J dropped 5 bases, with 6 bases sitting between them. Germline V gene lookup returns CDR1 SGHRS and CDR2 YFSETQ. This CDR3 has 12 residues. This chain's CDR3 is CASSLYGTEAFF. In nucleotides, the CDR3 is TGCGCCAGCAGCTTGTATGGTACTGAAGCTTTCTTT.

V usage is TRBV6-1 and J usage is TRBJ2-7, with D possibly TRBD1 on 6 matching bases. This CDR3 contains 13 residues. In germline, CDR1 is MNHNS, CDR2 SASEGT. The ends were cut back, 6 bases at V and 0 bases at J, with 9 bases in the middle. In DNA, the CDR3 is TGTGCCAGCAGCGGACAGCCCTCCTACGAGCAGTACTTC. Translating it yields CASSGQPSYEQYF.